Each of the 5 T cell receptor beta chains below was sequenced from the same sample in a study of Ad26.COV2.S vaccination and SARS-CoV-2 variants. The data were produced by immunoSEQ multiplex PCR, yet TCRdb's version contains in-frame clones alone and is incomplete. Of hundreds of thousands of clones in the sample, around 92% were seen once. The treatment: some 19 received Ad26.COV2.S at low or high dose, single or two shots; roughly 5 received placebo; per-sample allocation not given. On day 63 after the first injection, vaccine and placebo recipients gave samples. The sample was peripheral blood, taken in a trial of Ad26.COV2.S vaccine versus placebo. These receptors were taken from a person between 18 and 65 years old who received the Ad26.COV2.S COVID-19 vaccine or a placebo.

The V gene is TRBV7-9, the J gene TRBJ2-7; 10 bases align to TRBD2. The CDR3 covers 13 residues. Germline V gene data show CDR1 as SEHNR and CDR2 as FQNEAQ (reference sequence). J was trimmed by 6 bases and V by 3 bases; bases with no gene match: 2. This CDR3 reads CASSLGLATEQYF. The CDR3 DNA sequence: TGTGCCAGCAGCTTGGGACTAGCGACCGAGCAGTACTTC.

V is TRBV7-2 and J is TRBJ2-2; D gene unclear. Germline CDR1 is SGHTA and CDR2 is FQGNSA. With 2 bases removed from V and 2 bases from J, the gap between germline ends came to 12 bases. CDR3 length equals 16 residues. For the CDR3, the DNA is TGTGCCAGCAGCTTATTCGGCAGCCCTAACACCGGGGAGCTGTTTTTT. Its translation: CASSLFGSPNTGELFF.

The chain has TRBV14 and TRBJ2-5, with D hard to call. With 0 bases removed from V and 9 bases from J, the gap between germline ends came to 11 bases. The germline CDR1 and CDR2 sequences are SGHDN and FVKESK. This CDR3 is built from 13 residues. CDR3 protein: CASSQDLRAAQYF. As DNA, the CDR3 is TGTGCCAGCAGCCAAGACCTCCGGGCGGCCCAGTACTTC.

This clone was found a few times. The chain carries TRBV7-2 and TRBJ2-1; 7 bases fit TRBD2. Germline CDR1 is SGHTA and CDR2 is FQGNSA. This CDR3 comprises 17 residues. V gave up 5 bases and J gave up 8 bases; unmatched junction bases: 18. CDR3 sequence (DNA): TGTGCCAGCAGCCTCGCTTCTAGCGGCAGAGGGATGGATGAGCAGTTCTTC. This gives the protein CASSLASSGRGMDEQFF.

The gene calls are TRBV20-1 and TRBJ2-3, with D maybe TRBD2 (5 bases). V was pared by 7 bases and J by 6 bases, with 11 bases between. The CDR3 contains 11 residues. Germline assignment: CDR1 DFQATT and CDR2 SNEGSKA (reference sequence). The CDR3 sequence: CSGGNRDTQYF. DNA of the CDR3: TGCAGTGGAGGGAACCGGGATACGCAGTATTTT.